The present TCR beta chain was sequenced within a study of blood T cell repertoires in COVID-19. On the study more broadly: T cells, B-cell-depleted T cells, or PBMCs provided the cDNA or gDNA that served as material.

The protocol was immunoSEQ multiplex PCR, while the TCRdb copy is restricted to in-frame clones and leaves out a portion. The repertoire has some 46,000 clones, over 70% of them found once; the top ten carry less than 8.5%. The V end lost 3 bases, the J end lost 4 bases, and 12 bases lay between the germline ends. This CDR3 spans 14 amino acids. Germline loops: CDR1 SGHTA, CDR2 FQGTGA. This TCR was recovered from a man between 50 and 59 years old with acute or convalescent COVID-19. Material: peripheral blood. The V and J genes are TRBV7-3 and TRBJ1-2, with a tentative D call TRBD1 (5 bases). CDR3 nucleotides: TGTGCCAGCAGCTTGGCCCCCCAGGGCTATGGCTACACCTTC. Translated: CASSLAPQGYGYTF. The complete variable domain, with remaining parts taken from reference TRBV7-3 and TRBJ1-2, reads GAGVSQTPSNKVTEKGKYVELRCDPISGHTALYWYRQSLGQGPEFLIYFQGTGAADDSGLPNDRFFAVRPEGSVSTLKIQRTERGDSAVYLCASSLAPQGYGYTFGSGTRLTVV.